The subject of this entry is one TCR beta chain. Its target is not known. Germline CDR1 is LGHNA and CDR2 is YSLEER. This CDR3 has 16 amino acids. V lost 2 bases and J lost 2, with 16 bases in between. The sample is drawn from a study of T cells in pancreatic ductal adenocarcinoma. Overall study findings and caveats: Mean clonality was about 0.11 in tumors and around 0.068 in blood, not significantly different.

The table came from immunoSEQ multiplex PCR; TCRdb's copy has only in-frame clones and leaves some out. Seen here are 4,500 to 6,000 clones, around nine tenths observed once, and the top ten hold 5.9%. No neoadjuvant therapy was given to the selected pancreatic ductal adenocarcinoma patients before their surgery. Sequencing was carried out using pancreatic tumor tissue. This sequence originates from a human donor with pancreatic ductal adenocarcinoma. The chain links TRBV4-3 to TRBJ2-7, with D possibly TRBD1 on 5 matching bases. The CDR3 here is CASSQSIGAGTYEQYF. CDR3 coding DNA: TGCGCCAGCAGCCAATCCATTGGGGCAGGCACCTACGAGCAGTACTTC.